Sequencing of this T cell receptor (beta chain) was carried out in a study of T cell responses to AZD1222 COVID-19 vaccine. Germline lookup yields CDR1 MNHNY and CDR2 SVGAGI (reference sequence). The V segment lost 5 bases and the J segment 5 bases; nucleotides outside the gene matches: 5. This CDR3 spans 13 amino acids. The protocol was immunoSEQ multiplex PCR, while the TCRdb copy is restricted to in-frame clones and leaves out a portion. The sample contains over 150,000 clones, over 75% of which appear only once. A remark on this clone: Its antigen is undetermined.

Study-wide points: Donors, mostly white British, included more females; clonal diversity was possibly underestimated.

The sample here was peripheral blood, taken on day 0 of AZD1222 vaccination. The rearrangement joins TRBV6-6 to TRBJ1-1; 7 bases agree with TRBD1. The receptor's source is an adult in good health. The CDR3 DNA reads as TGTGCCAGCAGTCAACTACAGGGGACTGAAGCTTTCTTT. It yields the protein CASSQLQGTEAFF.